These 18 T cell receptor beta chains were sequenced from one sample in a study of blood T cell repertoires in COVID-19. TCRdb's copy holds only in-frame clones and misses some; the assay was immunoSEQ multiplex PCR. The sample records a few hundred thousand clones, more than 75% being singletons. The sample consisted of PBMCs or T cells enriched from blood (not recorded which). These receptors came from a woman younger than 30 who had recovered from COVID-19.

This CDR3 reads CSASPGNSYNSPLHF. CDR3 in DNA: TGCAGTGCTAGTCCAGGGAACTCCTATAATTCACCCCTCCACTTT. V is TRBV20-1 and J is TRBJ1-6; the D gene is possibly TRBD1 (5 bases). Looked up from germline, CDR1 is DFQATT and CDR2 is SNEGSKA (reference sequence). The CDR3 loop spans 15 amino acids. Trimming removed 3 bases from V and 0 bases from J, with 9 bases in between.

V is TRBV18 and J is TRBJ2-3; TRBD2 matches 15 bases. The length of the CDR3 is 19 residues. With V trimmed by 3 bases and J by 4 bases, 11 bases remained unmatched. Germline lookup yields CDR1 KGHSH and CDR2 LQKENI. As DNA, the CDR3 is TGTGCCAGCTCACCTGGGACTAGCGGGGGGCCCTCACTCGCAGATACGCAGTATTTT. This translates into CASSPGTSGGPSLADTQYF. Looking up the rest from reference TRBV18 and TRBJ2-3 gives the full variable domain: NAGVMQNPRHLVRRRGQEARLRCSPMKGHSHVYWYRQLPEEGLKFMVYLQKENIIDESGMPKERFSAEFPKEGPSILRIQQVVRGDSAAYFCASSPGTSGGPSLADTQYFGPGTRLTVL.

The rearrangement links TRBV30 to TRBJ2-5; TRBD2 agrees at 7 bases. This CDR3 is 11 amino acids long. Germline lookup yields CDR1 GTSNPN and CDR2 SVGIG (reference sequence). V shed 8 bases and J 5 bases; nucleotides not matched to a gene: 5. The CDR3 region has the DNA TGTGCCGGGCGGGGGATGGAGACCCAGTACTTC. It codes for CAGRGMETQYF.

The rearrangement uses TRBV30 and TRBJ1-2; D is possibly TRBD1 (5 bases). Trimming stripped 0 bases from V and 4 bases from J, with 15 bases between. Germline lookup yields CDR1 GTSNPN and CDR2 SVGIG (reference sequence). The CDR3 contains 15 residues. CDR3 coding DNA: TGTGCCTGGAGTGTATTGGGCAGGGCGGCCTATGGCTACACCTTC. Amino acid sequence: CAWSVLGRAAYGYTF.

The rearrangement links TRBV6-6 to TRBJ1-5; 9 bases line up with TRBD1. The V and J ends lost 5 bases and 0 bases, in that order; junction bases with no gene match: 5. Germline assignment: CDR1 MNHNY and CDR2 SVGAGI (reference sequence). The CDR3 contains 16 residues. The DNA for the CDR3 is TGTGCCAGCAGTGCAACAGGGGGCTATAGCAATCAGCCCCAGCATTTT. This encodes CASSATGGYSNQPQHF.

This chain connects TRBV19 to TRBJ2-5; 11 positions agree with TRBD2. CDR1 and CDR2 (germline): LNHDA, SQIVND (reference sequence). V was clipped by 1 base and J by 7 bases; unmatched bases: 23. The CDR3 covers 21 residues. The CDR3 region is CASSIVGWSASGGHPGGTQYF. CDR3 sequence (DNA): TGTGCCAGTAGTATAGTAGGATGGTCGGCTAGCGGGGGGCATCCCGGAGGGACCCAGTACTTC.

This sequence joins TRBV7-2 and TRBJ1-6; 7 bases match TRBD1. V lost 0 bases to trimming and J lost 7 bases; unmatched junction nucleotides: 3. This CDR3 is built from 15 residues. Germline V gene data show CDR1 as SGHTA and CDR2 as FQGNSA. This CDR3 is CASSLARRGNSPLHF. In DNA, the CDR3 is TGTGCCAGCAGCTTAGCGCGCAGGGGGAATTCACCCCTCCACTTT.

The rearrangement links TRBV27 to TRBJ1-6; a possible D gene is TRBD1 (5 bases). The CDR3 totals 15 residues. V was cut by 5 bases and J by 9 bases, with 17 bases left in between. In germline, CDR1 is MNHEY, CDR2 SMNVEV (reference sequence). Here the CDR3 reads CASSVGGFLASPLHF. The CDR3, as DNA: TGTGCCAGCAGTGTGGGGGGGTTTCTAGCTTCACCCCTCCACTTT.

The rearrangement uses TRBV9 and TRBJ1-3, with a weak D call TRBD1 (5 bases). Deletions cut 7 bases from V and 4 bases from J, with 18 bases between. The CDR3 has 15 amino acids. Germline V lookup: CDR1 SGDLS, CDR2 YYNGEE. CDR3 loop: CASGASGLIGNTIYF. CDR3 coding DNA: TGTGCCAGCGGAGCCTCAGGGTTGATAGGAAACACCATATATTTT. Together with reference TRBV9 and TRBJ1-3, the CDR3 gives the full variable domain: DSGVTQTPKHLITATGQRVTLRCSPRSGDLSVYWYQQSLDQGLQFLIQYYNGEERAKGNILERFSAQQFPDLHSELNLSSLELGDSALYFCASGASGLIGNTIYFGEGSWLTVV.

The J gene is TRBJ2-3, the V gene TRBV9; 13 positions agree with TRBD2. Trimming took 2 bases from V and 4 from J; bases not matched to a gene: 10. The CDR3 runs to 18 residues. Per germline, CDR1 SGDLS and CDR2 YYNGEE. This chain's CDR3 is CASSVGLAGVSLPDTQYF. The CDR3 DNA sequence: TGTGCCAGCAGCGTCGGACTAGCGGGGGTTTCACTTCCAGATACGCAGTATTTT.

V usage is TRBV11-3 and J usage is TRBJ1-1; D may be TRBD1 (6 bases). Germline V CDR1 and CDR2: SGHNT, YENEEA. Trimming shortened V by 5 bases and J by 0 bases, and 13 bases separated the two germline ends. This CDR3 contains 15 residues. CDR3 nucleotides: TGTGCCAGCAGCCCACAGGGTGGGATGAACACTGAAGCTTTCTTT. This sequence encodes CASSPQGGMNTEAFF.

The gene calls are TRBV7-6 and TRBJ2-5; D is perhaps TRBD1 (6 bases). Germline values: CDR1 SGHVS, CDR2 FNYEAQ. The CDR3 has 15 residues. The V end was cut by 6 bases, the J end by 2 bases, with 16 bases between. DNA of the CDR3: TGTGCCAGCAGAGACTCCGGGACACGACAAGAGACCCAGTACTTC. Translating it yields CASRDSGTRQETQYF. Full variable domain (missing parts from reference TRBV7-6 and TRBJ2-5): GAGVSQSPRYKVTKRGQDVALRCDPISGHVSLYWYRQALGQGPEFLTYFNYEAQQDKSGLPNDRFSAERPEGSISTLTIQRTEQRDSAMYRCASRDSGTRQETQYFGPGTRLLVL.

CDR3 residues: CASSLDRNQPQHF. In DNA, the CDR3 is TGTGCCAGCTCCTTGGACAGAAATCAGCCCCAGCATTTT. The chain recombines TRBV18 with TRBJ1-5; weak D call: TRBD1 (6 bases). Trimming left V 6 bases short and J 4 bases short, with 10 bases between. This CDR3 has 13 residues. The germline gives CDR1 KGHSH, CDR2 LQKENI.

The rearrangement joins TRBV4-1 to TRBJ1-1; tentatively, D is TRBD1 (6 bases). The CDR3 spans 16 residues. The germline CDR1 and CDR2 sequences are MGHRA and YSYEKL. V lost 4 bases, J lost 0 bases, and 15 bases lay in between. CDR3 in amino acids: CASSPQGRGMNTEAFF. The CDR3 DNA sequence: TGCGCCAGCAGCCCGCAGGGGAGGGGAATGAACACTGAAGCTTTCTTT.

The chain couples TRBV19 to TRBJ1-4; TRBD1 aligns across 8 bases. Germline V gene lookup returns CDR1 LNHDA and CDR2 SQIVND (reference sequence). V lost 3 bases to trimming and J lost 8 bases; unmatched junction nucleotides: 8. CDR3 size: 15 residues. CDR3 DNA: TGTGCCAGTAGTATTCCCGGACAGGGAAGAGAAAAACTGTTTTTT. This sequence encodes CASSIPGQGREKLFF.

This chain uses TRBV12-5 with TRBJ2-5, with TRBD1 matching over 7 bases. The CDR3 is 12 amino acids. CDR1 LGHNT and CDR2 FRNRAP come from the germline V gene. V dropped 6 bases and J dropped 6; count of bases not matched to a gene: 4. The CDR3 coding sequence is TGTGCTAGTGGCCTCAGGGGGAAGACCCAGTACTTC. It is translated as CASGLRGKTQYF.

J is TRBJ2-7 and V is TRBV7-6; a weak D match, TRBD1 (6 bases). The germline gives CDR1 SGHVS, CDR2 FNYEAQ. With 1 base removed from V and 2 bases from J, the gap between germline ends came to 12 bases. This CDR3 spans 15 amino acids. CDR3 sequence: CASSLEGDQTYEQYF. The CDR3, as DNA: TGTGCCAGCAGCTTAGAGGGGGACCAAACCTACGAGCAGTACTTC. Drawing the rest from reference TRBV7-6 and TRBJ2-7, the complete variable domain is GAGVSQSPRYKVTKRGQDVALRCDPISGHVSLYWYRQALGQGPEFLTYFNYEAQQDKSGLPNDRFSAERPEGSISTLTIQRTEQRDSAMYRCASSLEGDQTYEQYFGPGTRLTVT.

V usage is TRBV9 and J usage is TRBJ1-5; no clear D gene. In germline, CDR1 is SGDLS, CDR2 YYNGEE. V dropped 4 bases and J dropped 3 bases, with 8 bases sitting between them. The CDR3 spans 13 residues. The CDR3 spells CASSFRDNQPQHF. CDR3 DNA: TGTGCCAGCAGCTTCCGGGACAATCAGCCCCAGCATTTT.